The 19 T cell receptor beta chains given below trace back to one sample, sequenced in a study of blood T cell repertoires in COVID-19. Repertoires were generated with immunoSEQ multiplex PCR, while TCRdb's copy carries only in-frame clones and drops some. Of 250,000 to 300,000 clones listed, 85% to 90% are singletons. The sample comprised peripheral blood. The receptors derive from a young man with active or convalescent COVID-19.

This clone has only one observation. The chain joins TRBV2 to TRBJ1-5, with 10 nucleotides matching TRBD1. Germline V gene lookup returns CDR1 SNHLY and CDR2 FYNNEI. J lost 5 bases, V lost 6 bases, and 4 bases had no gene match. The CDR3 runs 14 residues. CDR3 nucleotide sequence: TGTGCCAGCAGCCGGGACAGGGGTGATCAGCCCCAGCATTTT. Its translation: CASSRDRGDQPQHF. Looking up the rest from reference TRBV2 and TRBJ1-5 gives the full variable domain: EPEVTQTPSHQVTQMGQEVILRCVPISNHLYFYWYRQILGQKVEFLVSFYNNEISEKSEIFDDQFSVERPDGSNFTLKIRSTKLEDSAMYFCASSRDRGDQPQHFGDGTRLSIL.

The gene calls are TRBV3-1 (or the pseudogene TRBV3-2) and TRBJ2-5, with 10 bases identical to TRBD1. Trimming took 3 bases from V and 4 from J; bases not matched to a gene: 17. Germline CDR1 and CDR2: LGHDT and YNNKEL (reference sequence). The CDR3 is 19 amino acids. The CDR3 region has the DNA TGTGCCAGCAGCCACTCAAATGACCGGGACAGGGGAAGAGGAGAGACCCAGTACTTC. As protein: CASSHSNDRDRGRGETQYF.

This clone was counted only a few times. The chain joins TRBV10-2 to TRBJ1-3, with D perhaps TRBD1 (6 bases). Germline CDR1 is WSHSY and CDR2 is SAAADI. Trimming took off 2 bases at V and 11 bases at J, with 10 bases between the two ends. The CDR3 covers 12 residues. CDR3 bases: TGCGCCAGCAGTGAGGGGGGCGCGGCCATATATTTT. Residues: CASSEGGAAIYF.

The chain joins TRBV24-1 to TRBJ2-1; D is ambiguous. Per germline, CDR1 KGHDR and CDR2 SFDVKD. V lost 0 bases and J 7 bases, leaving 6 bases between the germline ends. There are 13 residues in the CDR3. The CDR3 bases are TGTGCCACCAGTGATTTGAGTCAGAATGAGCAGTTCTTC. Protein sequence: CATSDLSQNEQFF.

This sequence joins TRBV24-1 and TRBJ2-1; 11 nucleotides agree with TRBD2. The J segment lost 7 bases and the V segment lost 3 bases, leaving 7 bases of the junction unmatched. CDR1 KGHDR and CDR2 SFDVKD come from the germline V gene. There are 16 residues in the CDR3. CDR3 sequence reads: CATSDPGTSGTNEQFF. The CDR3 coding sequence is TGTGCCACCAGTGATCCCGGGACTAGCGGTACGAATGAGCAGTTCTTC.

The CDR3, as DNA: TGTGCCAGCAGCCCCGGGACAGCTAAAAACATTCAGTACTTC. It codes for CASSPGTAKNIQYF. The chain recombines TRBV6-5 with TRBJ2-4, with 7 positions matching TRBD1. The CDR3 spans 14 residues. V was clipped by 6 bases and J by 4 bases; unmatched bases: 6. Germline CDR1 MNHEY, CDR2 SVGAGI.

The rearrangement uses TRBV12-5 and TRBJ2-3, with TRBD1 matching 7 bases. This CDR3 contains 16 residues. CDR1 LGHNT and CDR2 FRNRAP come from the germline V gene. V trimming: 6 bases; J trimming: 0 bases; junction bases outside the gene matches: 9. CDR3 sequence reads: CASGTGTDTSTDTQYF. Here the CDR3 DNA reads TGTGCTAGTGGCACCGGGACAGACACTAGCACAGATACGCAGTATTTT.

The V call is TRBV7-2, the J call TRBJ2-7; the D gene is possibly TRBD1 (6 bases). The CDR3 has 17 amino acids. Looked up from germline, CDR1 is SGHTA and CDR2 is FQGNSA. Trimming stripped 5 bases from V and 6 bases from J, with 26 bases between. CDR3 loop: CASSPHRDPKTGGEQYF. The CDR3, as DNA: TGTGCCAGCAGCCCCCACAGGGATCCAAAGACCGGCGGCGAGCAGTACTTC.

In the case of this clone: The same CDR3 can be traced to other DNA sequences in this sample. V usage is TRBV19 and J usage is TRBJ1-5, with TRBD1 matching over 7 bases. Unmatched junction bases numbered 5, after V lost 5 bases and J lost 1 base. The CDR3 is 15 amino acids. Per germline, CDR1 LNHDA and CDR2 SQIVND (reference sequence). CDR3 in amino acids: CASSGQVGSNQPQHF. The CDR3 DNA sequence: TGTGCCAGTAGTGGACAGGTAGGGAGCAATCAGCCCCAGCATTTT.

Remarks on this clone: A far larger clone is a single base away, which makes a read error likely. V gene TRBV7-3 combines with J gene TRBJ2-3; TRBD1 matches at 7 bases. The germline V gene encodes CDR1 SGHTA and CDR2 FQGTGA. This CDR3 has 14 residues. Trimming at V came to 3 bases and at J to 1 base, leaving 1 base not matched to a gene. CDR3 in amino acids: CASSFGQGTDTQYF. The CDR3 DNA reads TGTGCCAGCAGCTTCGGACAGGGCACAGATACGCAGTATTTT.

The chain couples TRBV19 to TRBJ1-2, with unresolved D. V was trimmed by 6 bases and J by 4 bases, leaving 15 bases between them. This CDR3 has 14 amino acids. The germline CDR1 and CDR2 sequences are LNHDA and SQIVND (reference sequence). The CDR3 loop is CASSPDGRSYGYTF. The CDR3 DNA sequence: TGTGCCAGTAGCCCCGATGGGAGGAGCTATGGCTACACCTTC.

The chain uses TRBV7-9 and TRBJ2-7; 8 nucleotides align to TRBD2. This CDR3 has 14 residues. The junction had 8 bases not matched to a gene; V was cut back by 5 bases and J by 5 bases. Germline V gives CDR1 SEHNR, CDR2 FQNEAQ (reference sequence). The CDR3 nucleotides are TGTGCCAGCAGCCCGGGACTAGGACGAGACGAGCAGTACTTC. Residues: CASSPGLGRDEQYF. Complete variable domain (other parts from reference TRBV7-9 and TRBJ2-7): DTGVSQNPRHKITKRGQNVTFRCDPISEHNRLYWYRQTLGQGPEFLTYFQNEAQLEKSRLLSDRFSAERPKGSFSTLEIQRTEQGDSAMYLCASSPGLGRDEQYFGPGTRLTVT.

This chain connects TRBV28 to TRBJ2-7; 7 positions match TRBD2. The CDR3 sequence is 14 residues long. J lost 1 base, V lost 6 bases, and 6 bases had no gene match. Germline lookup yields CDR1 MDHEN and CDR2 SYDVKM. Here the CDR3 DNA reads TGTGCCAGCAGCTCAACGGGGGGTTCCTACGAGCAGTACTTC. Translation gives CASSSTGGSYEQYF.

The J gene is TRBJ2-1, the V gene TRBV11-2, with D uncertain. V lost 2 bases and J lost 7, with 9 bases in between. CDR1 SGHAT and CDR2 FQNNGV come from the germline V gene. The length of the CDR3 is 13 residues. This chain's CDR3 is CASSLSLRNEQFF. The CDR3 DNA reads TGTGCCAGCAGCTTAAGTCTCCGGAATGAGCAGTTCTTC. The full variable domain, rest sourced from reference TRBV11-2 and TRBJ2-1, is EAGVAQSPRYKIIEKRQSVAFWCNPISGHATLYWYQQILGQGPKLLIQFQNNGVVDDSQLPKDRFSAERLKGVDSTLKIQPAKLEDSAVYLCASSLSLRNEQFFGPGTRLTVL.

This clone has just one count. This chain links TRBV11-1 with TRBJ1-1, with 7 nucleotides matching TRBD1. This CDR3 is 14 amino acids long. CDR1 SGHAT and CDR2 FQDESV come from the germline V gene (reference sequence). Trimming took 5 bases from V and 4 from J; bases not matched to a gene: 7. This CDR3 is CASSEITGVTEAFF. The CDR3 DNA follows: TGTGCCAGCAGCGAAATTACAGGGGTCACTGAAGCTTTCTTT. Combining the CDR3 with reference TRBV11-1 and TRBJ1-1 gives the whole variable domain EAEVAQSPRYKITEKSQAVAFWCDPISGHATLYWYRQILGQGPELLVQFQDESVVDDSQLPKDRFSAERLKGVDSTLKIQPAELGDSAMYLCASSEITGVTEAFFGQGTRLTVV.

This chain links TRBV13 with TRBJ2-7; D possibly corresponds to TRBD2 (6 bases). Germline loops: CDR1 PRHDT, CDR2 FYEKMQ (reference sequence). The V gene lost 5 bases and the J gene lost 3 bases, with 14 bases spanning the gap. This CDR3 is built from 14 residues. The DNA for the CDR3 is TGTGCCAGCAGCGCCCCCGGGACTGGCTACGAGCAGTACTTC. Its translation: CASSAPGTGYEQYF.

The chain carries TRBV9 and TRBJ2-7; 7 bases map to TRBD1. V trimming: 7 bases; J trimming: 7 bases; junction bases outside the gene matches: 8. Looked up from germline, CDR1 is SGDLS and CDR2 is YYNGEE. This CDR3 is built from 12 residues. The CDR3 sequence: CASGQDAREQYF. CDR3 coding DNA: TGTGCCAGCGGACAGGATGCTAGGGAGCAGTACTTC.

This rearrangement joins TRBV6-2 or TRBV6-3 to TRBJ2-7, with a weak D call TRBD2 (5 bases). Germline loops: CDR1 MNHEY, CDR2 SVGEGT. V lost 5 bases and J 3 bases, leaving 14 bases between the germline ends. This CDR3 has 14 amino acids. CDR3 protein: CASSKILSGYEQYF. The CDR3, as DNA: TGTGCCAGCAGTAAAATCTTGAGCGGCTACGAGCAGTACTTC.

The rearrangement links TRBV24-1 to TRBJ2-2, with TRBD1 identical over 8 bases. J was trimmed by 0 bases and V by 3 bases; bases with no gene match: 2. Germline CDR1 and CDR2: KGHDR and SFDVKD. The length of the CDR3 is 16 residues. The CDR3 DNA sequence: TGTGCCACCAGTGATCCAGGGGGCTCGAACACCGGGGAGCTGTTTTTT. Protein sequence: CATSDPGGSNTGELFF.